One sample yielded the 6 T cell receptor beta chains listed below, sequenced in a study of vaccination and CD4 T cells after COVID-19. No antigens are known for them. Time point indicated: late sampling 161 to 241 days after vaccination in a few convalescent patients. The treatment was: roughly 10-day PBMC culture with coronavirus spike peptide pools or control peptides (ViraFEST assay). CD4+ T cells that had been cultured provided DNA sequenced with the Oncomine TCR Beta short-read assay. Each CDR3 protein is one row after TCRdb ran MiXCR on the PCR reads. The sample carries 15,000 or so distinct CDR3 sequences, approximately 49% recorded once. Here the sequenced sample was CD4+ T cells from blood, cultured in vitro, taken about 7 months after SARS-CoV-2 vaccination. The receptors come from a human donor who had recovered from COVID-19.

CDR3 sequence reads: CSVKLAGGPSETQYF. The CDR3 coding sequence is TGCAGTGTTAAATTGGCGGGAGGGCCCTCGGAGACCCAGTACTTC. The V call is TRBV20-1, the J call TRBJ2-5, with 9 bases identical to TRBD2. Germline V gene lookup returns CDR1 DFQATT and CDR2 SNEGSKA (reference sequence). V was clipped by 7 bases and J by 5 bases; unmatched bases: 14. This CDR3 is built from 15 residues.

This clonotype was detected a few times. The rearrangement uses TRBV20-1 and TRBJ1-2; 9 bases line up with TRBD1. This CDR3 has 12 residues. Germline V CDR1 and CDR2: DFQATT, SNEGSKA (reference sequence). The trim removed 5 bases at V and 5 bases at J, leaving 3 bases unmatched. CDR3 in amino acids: CSAFGTGYGYTF. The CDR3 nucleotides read TGCAGTGCTTTTGGGACAGGGTATGGCTACACCTTC.

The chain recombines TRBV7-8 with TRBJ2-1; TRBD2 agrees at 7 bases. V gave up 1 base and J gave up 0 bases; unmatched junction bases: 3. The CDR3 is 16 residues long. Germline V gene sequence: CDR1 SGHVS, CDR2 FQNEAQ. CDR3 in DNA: TGTGCCAGCAGCTTAGGACTAGCCCCCTCCTACAATGAGCAGTTCTTC. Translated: CASSLGLAPSYNEQFF.

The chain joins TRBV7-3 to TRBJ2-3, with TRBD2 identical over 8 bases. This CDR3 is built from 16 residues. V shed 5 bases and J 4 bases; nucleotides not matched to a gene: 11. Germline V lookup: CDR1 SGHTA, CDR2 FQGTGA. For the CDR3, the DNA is TGTGCCAGCAGCCCCGGTAGCGGGATGGGGTCAGATACGCAGTATTTT. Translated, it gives CASSPGSGMGSDTQYF.

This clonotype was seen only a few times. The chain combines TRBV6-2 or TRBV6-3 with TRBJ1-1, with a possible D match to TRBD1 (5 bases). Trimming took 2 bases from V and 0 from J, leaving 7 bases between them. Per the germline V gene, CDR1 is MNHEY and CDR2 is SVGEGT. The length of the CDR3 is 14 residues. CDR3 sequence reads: CASSYDSMNTEAFF. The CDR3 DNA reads TGTGCCAGCAGTTACGACAGCATGAACACTGAAGCTTTCTTT.

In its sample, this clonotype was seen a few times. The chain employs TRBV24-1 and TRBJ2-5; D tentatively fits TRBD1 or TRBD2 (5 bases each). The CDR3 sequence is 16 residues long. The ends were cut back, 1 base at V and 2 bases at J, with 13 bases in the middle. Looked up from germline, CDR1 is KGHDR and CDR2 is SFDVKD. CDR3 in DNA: TGTGCCACCAGTGATTTCGGTGGGACGCCACAAGAGACCCAGTACTTC. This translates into CATSDFGGTPQETQYF.